The entry that follows covers one T cell receptor (beta chain) sequence. Its antigen is unknown. These data belong to a study of cytomegalovirus exposure and HLA in healthy donors. Findings of the study overall: A later analysis linked a missense DCLRE1C variant to TCR beta V- and J-gene trimming. Most TCR sequences were rare, but some public TCRs occurred in many donors. It was in a later analysis that TCR association rates were seen to vary by HLA locus, highest for DRB1 and lowest for HLA-C.

Primers for the PCR totalled 60 Vbeta and 13 Jbeta. The method was immunoSEQ multiplex PCR; TCRdb's version includes in-frame clones alone and lacks a portion of them. This table holds 150,000 or so clones, 82% found once. The CDR3 totals 13 residues. Germline V CDR1 and CDR2: MGHDK, SYGVNS. V lost 3 bases to trimming and J lost 3 bases, with 9 bases between them. Sequencing was carried out using PBMCs. The TCR comes from a man aged 25-40 years in good health and CMV-seropositive. J is TRBJ2-7 and V is TRBV25-1; D may be TRBD2 (5 bases). The CDR3 region has the DNA TGTGCCAGCAGTGACGAGGGCCGCTACGAGCAGTACTTC. Translating gives CASSDEGRYEQYF.